The 27 T cell receptor beta chains presented below share a single source sample, sequenced in a study of shared clonotypes between healthy human individuals. Sequenced by immunoSEQ multiplex PCR; TCRdb stores in-frame clones only, minus some. The data show millions of clones, roughly 96% seen once. The sample was naive CD4+ T cells sorted from blood. Subset reported: CD45RA+ positively selected. The receptors derive from a man younger than 35 in good health.

This clone was counted between two and nine times. The chain recombines TRBV4-2 with TRBJ1-2; TRBD1 agrees at 9 bases. Germline loops: CDR1 LGHNA, CDR2 YNFKEQ. The junction had 10 bases not matched to a gene; V was cut back by 2 bases and J by 3 bases. The CDR3 length is 17 residues. The CDR3 reads CASSQTGGNSIYYGYTF. The CDR3 region has the DNA TGTGCCAGCAGCCAAACAGGGGGCAACAGTATCTACTATGGCTACACCTTC.

V is TRBV6-5 and J is TRBJ2-4; tentatively, D is TRBD2 (6 bases). Between the trimmed V and J ends, which lost 6 bases and 9 bases, there was a span of 15 bases. Looked up from germline, CDR1 is MNHEY and CDR2 is SVGAGI. This CDR3 contains 13 residues. CDR3 sequence (DNA): TGTGCCAGCAGGTCCGGGGCCGGGAGCATTCAGTACTTC. As protein: CASRSGAGSIQYF.

The chain recombines TRBV2 with TRBJ1-1; D unclear. Deletions cut 3 bases from V and 6 bases from J, with 17 bases between. Germline CDR1 is SNHLY and CDR2 is FYNNEI. The CDR3 runs to 15 residues. The CDR3 sequence: CASSEGRPTYSEAFF. The CDR3 DNA reads TGTGCCAGCAGTGAGGGAAGACCTACGTACTCTGAAGCTTTCTTT.

In DNA, the CDR3 is TGTGCCAGCAGTTTCCCGAATAGGGCAGAAACTAATGAAAAACTGTTTTTT. Protein product: CASSFPNRAETNEKLFF. The chain recombines TRBV28 with TRBJ1-4, with no clear D. The CDR3 is 17 residues long. Germline V gene data show CDR1 as MDHEN and CDR2 as SYDVKM. V was clipped by 3 bases and J by 1 base, with 15 bases between them.

This chain links TRBV7-3 with TRBJ1-2; tentative D call: TRBD1 (5 bases). Germline V gene sequence: CDR1 SGHTA, CDR2 FQGTGA. Trimming stripped 5 bases from V and 8 bases from J, with 15 bases between. The CDR3 sequence is 13 residues long. The CDR3 reads CASSPPGGVGYTF. CDR3 DNA sequence: TGTGCCAGCAGCCCCCCCGGGGGGGTAGGCTACACCTTC. The whole variable domain, filled in from reference TRBV7-3 and TRBJ1-2, reads GAGVSQTPSNKVTEKGKYVELRCDPISGHTALYWYRQSLGQGPEFLIYFQGTGAADDSGLPNDRFFAVRPEGSVSTLKIQRTERGDSAVYLCASSPPGGVGYTFGSGTRLTVV.

This clone was detected only once. This CDR3 is also generated by other DNA sequences in the sample. The chain links TRBV10-3 to TRBJ2-1; TRBD1 might be the D (5 bases). The CDR3 has 14 amino acids. Trimming took 0 bases from V and 8 from J, leaving 11 bases between them. Germline V gene lookup returns CDR1 ENHRY and CDR2 SYGVKD. This CDR3 reads CAISESSGIDEQFF. CDR3 bases: TGTGCCATCAGTGAGTCATCAGGGATTGATGAGCAGTTCTTC.

The V call is TRBV6-1, the J call TRBJ2-5, with D tentatively TRBD2 (5 bases). The germline gives CDR1 MNHNS, CDR2 SASEGT. This CDR3 spans 12 amino acids. V gave up 6 bases and J gave up 4 bases, with 9 bases separating them. CDR3 region: CASSPRGETQYF. CDR3 nucleotides: TGTGCCAGCAGCCCCCGGGGAGAGACCCAGTACTTC.

The V gene is TRBV11-2, the J gene TRBJ2-7, with D possibly being TRBD1 (6 bases). Germline V gives CDR1 SGHAT, CDR2 FQNNGV. The V end lost 0 bases, the J end lost 1 base, and 13 bases lay between the germline ends. This CDR3 is built from 16 residues. CDR3 loop: CASSLDLAQGSYEQYF. The CDR3 nucleotides read TGTGCCAGCAGCTTAGATCTGGCTCAGGGGTCCTACGAGCAGTACTTC.

V gene TRBV29-1 combines with J gene TRBJ1-1, with D possibly being TRBD1 (5 bases). The germline V and J ends were trimmed by 4 bases and 1 base, with 10 bases remaining between them. Germline CDR1 reads SQVTM; CDR2 reads ANQGSEA. The CDR3 totals 13 residues. CDR3 amino acids: CSVGRGTNTEAFF. The CDR3 DNA is TGCAGCGTTGGGAGGGGCACGAACACTGAAGCTTTCTTT.

The chain's CDR3 is CASSPQGRGTDTQYF. CDR3 DNA sequence: TGTGCCAGCAGCCCTCAAGGGAGGGGCACAGATACGCAGTATTTT. J is TRBJ2-3 and V is TRBV7-2, with 7 bases identical to TRBD2. V dropped 5 bases and J dropped 1; count of bases not matched to a gene: 6. This CDR3 spans 15 amino acids. From germline, CDR1 is SGHTA and CDR2 FQGNSA. Variable domain in full (rest from reference TRBV7-2 and TRBJ2-3): GAGVSQSPSNKVTEKGKDVELRCDPISGHTALYWYRQSLGQGLEFLIYFQGNSAPDKSGLPSDRFSAERTGGSVSTLTIQRTQQEDSAVYLCASSPQGRGTDTQYFGPGTRLTVL.

V usage is TRBV5-4 and J usage is TRBJ1-3; TRBD1 aligns across 7 bases. The CDR3 is 15 residues long. Per the germline V gene, CDR1 is SGHNT and CDR2 is YYREEE (reference sequence). The V and J ends lost 0 bases and 4 bases, in that order; junction bases with no gene match: 4. CDR3 sequence: CASSLGDRVGNTIYF. The CDR3 DNA is TGTGCCAGCAGCTTGGGAGACAGGGTGGGAAACACCATATATTTT.

V usage is TRBV7-9 and J usage is TRBJ1-2; 8 bases match TRBD1. V was pared by 1 base and J by 4 bases, with 2 bases of the junction left unmatched. CDR1 is SEHNR, CDR2 FQNEAQ, per germline (reference sequence). The CDR3 is 14 residues long. CDR3 sequence reads: CASSLGGTGYGYTF. CDR3 DNA: TGTGCCAGCAGCTTAGGAGGGACAGGCTATGGCTACACCTTC.

The V call is TRBV10-2, the J call TRBJ2-1; tentatively, D is TRBD1 or TRBD2 (6 bases each). The V gene lost 6 bases and the J gene lost 3 bases, with 15 bases spanning the gap. Germline CDR1 and CDR2: WSHSY and SAAADI. The CDR3 is made up of 15 amino acids. The CDR3 sequence: CASRKGGLDYNEQFF. The CDR3 DNA follows: TGCGCCAGCAGGAAGGGGGGATTGGACTACAATGAGCAGTTCTTC.

The gene calls are TRBV5-1 and TRBJ1-2; D ambiguous. CDR3 length equals 13 residues. Germline values: CDR1 SGHRS, CDR2 YFSETQ. Trimming pared 4 bases from V and 8 bases from J, leaving 15 bases between. CDR3 nucleotides: TGCGCCAGCAGCCCCATCGGGCAGCGGGGCTACACCTTC. Encoded protein: CASSPIGQRGYTF. Looking up the rest from reference TRBV5-1 and TRBJ1-2 gives the full variable domain: KAGVTQTPRYLIKTRGQQVTLSCSPISGHRSVSWYQQTPGQGLQFLFEYFSETQRNKGNFPGRFSGRQFSNSRSEMNVSTLELGDSALYLCASSPIGQRGYTFGSGTRLTVV.

This clone is a singleton in its sample. The chain combines TRBV10-1 with TRBJ2-3; D is undetermined. CDR1 is WNHNN and CDR2 is SYGVQD in the germline V gene (reference sequence). This CDR3 is 13 amino acids long. With 8 bases removed from V and 5 bases from J, the gap between germline ends came to 14 bases. CDR3 bases: TGCGCCAGCCGCCAGAGCCCAAGAGATACGCAGTATTTT. This gives the protein CASRQSPRDTQYF.

For this clone: A much larger clone lies a single base off, so this may be a read error. The sample contains more than one DNA sequence encoding this CDR3. The V call is TRBV18, the J call TRBJ2-7; D might be TRBD1 (6 bases). The germline V gene has CDR1 KGHSH and CDR2 LQKENI. The V end was cut by 5 bases, the J end by 5 bases, with 19 bases between. The CDR3 is made up of 15 amino acids. In nucleotides, the CDR3 is TGTGCCAGCTCAGTCGGACAGTCGGCATCCGACGAGCAGTACTTC. It specifies CASSVGQSASDEQYF.

The rearrangement links TRBV27 to TRBJ2-3, with 8 bases that match TRBD2. V shed 6 bases and J 1 base; nucleotides not matched to a gene: 9. The germline gives CDR1 MNHEY, CDR2 SMNVEV (reference sequence). This CDR3 region has 16 residues. Here the CDR3 DNA reads TGTGCCAGCAGCCTTGGGAGCGGGAGAGGCACAGATACGCAGTATTTT. This gives the protein CASSLGSGRGTDTQYF.

The V call is TRBV29-1, the J call TRBJ2-1; no definite D call. With 2 bases removed from V and 4 bases from J, the gap between germline ends came to 6 bases. The germline V gene encodes CDR1 SQVTM and CDR2 ANQGSEA. The CDR3 is 12 amino acids. This CDR3 reads CSVERSYNEQFF. As DNA, the CDR3 is TGCAGCGTTGAACGGTCATACAATGAGCAGTTCTTC.

Only one count was recorded for this clone. The chain uses TRBV19 and TRBJ1-1, with D maybe TRBD1 (5 bases). CDR3 length: 13 residues. Germline V gives CDR1 LNHDA, CDR2 SQIVND (reference sequence). Between the trimmed V and J ends, which lost 7 bases and 3 bases, there was a span of 12 bases. The CDR3 DNA sequence: TGTGCCAGTACGACGGGAGGGGACACTGAAGCTTTCTTT. Translation: CASTTGGDTEAFF.

This clone was counted between two and nine times. The rearrangement joins TRBV6-1 to TRBJ1-2; TRBD1 is a possible D gene (5 bases). The CDR3 has 13 amino acids. The V end lost 7 bases, the J end lost 6 bases, and 15 bases lay between the germline ends. Germline loops: CDR1 MNHNS, CDR2 SASEGT. This chain's CDR3 is CASMTRVGDGYTF. DNA of the CDR3: TGTGCCAGCATGACCAGGGTGGGCGATGGCTACACCTTC.

The genes are TRBV10-3 and TRBJ2-1, with D perhaps matching TRBD1 (6 bases). Looked up from germline, CDR1 is ENHRY and CDR2 is SYGVKD. The CDR3 has 12 amino acids. The V end lost 10 bases, the J end lost 3 bases, and 10 bases lay between the germline ends. This chain's CDR3 is CATSDSYNEQFF. The CDR3 nucleotides are TGTGCCACCTCGGACAGCTACAATGAGCAGTTCTTC.

The sample holds one count of this clone. This chain uses TRBV15 with TRBJ2-1; D unclear. The CDR3 runs to 14 residues. The germline gives CDR1 LNHNV, CDR2 YYDKDF (reference sequence). The V end lost 0 bases, the J end lost 6 bases, and 9 bases lay between the germline ends. The CDR3 region is CATSRDGITNEQFF. The CDR3 coding sequence is TGTGCCACCAGCAGAGATGGGATCACCAATGAGCAGTTCTTC.

This clone appeared a single time. The chain uses TRBV9 and TRBJ2-3; D gene ambiguous. The CDR3 totals 16 residues. The V and J ends lost 4 bases and 4 bases respectively, with 19 bases between them. Germline loops: CDR1 SGDLS, CDR2 YYNGEE. The CDR3 protein is CASSSTTWGVADTQYF. Written as DNA, the CDR3 is TGTGCCAGCAGCTCGACGACTTGGGGTGTGGCAGATACGCAGTATTTT. Full variable domain (missing parts from reference TRBV9 and TRBJ2-3): DSGVTQTPKHLITATGQRVTLRCSPRSGDLSVYWYQQSLDQGLQFLIQYYNGEERAKGNILERFSAQQFPDLHSELNLSSLELGDSALYFCASSSTTWGVADTQYFGPGTRLTVL.

The chain uses TRBV10-1 and TRBJ2-7, with D possibly being TRBD1 (6 bases). CDR1 is WNHNN, CDR2 SYGVQD, per germline (reference sequence). The CDR3 length is 13 residues. V was pared by 3 bases and J by 5 bases, with 11 bases between. CDR3 amino acids: CASSESNRDEQYF. The DNA for the CDR3 is TGCGCCAGCAGTGAATCGAACAGGGACGAGCAGTACTTC.

The J gene is TRBJ2-1, the V gene TRBV7-9; D unclear. Trimming cost V 1 base and J 7 bases, with 14 bases left between them. Germline values: CDR1 SEHNR, CDR2 FQNEAQ (reference sequence). CDR3 size: 15 residues. The CDR3 spells CASSLEGLVTNEQFF. The CDR3 DNA reads as TGTGCCAGCAGCTTAGAAGGGTTGGTAACAAATGAGCAGTTCTTC. The variable domain in full, with the rest retrieved from reference TRBV7-9 and TRBJ2-1, is DTGVSQNPRHKITKRGQNVTFRCDPISEHNRLYWYRQTLGQGPEFLTYFQNEAQLEKSRLLSDRFSAERPKGSFSTLEIQRTEQGDSAMYLCASSLEGLVTNEQFFGPGTRLTVL.

The gene calls are TRBV30 and TRBJ1-4; TRBD1 might be the D (5 bases). Trimming shortened V by 5 bases and J by 8 bases, and 12 bases separated the two germline ends. CDR3 length: 12 residues. Germline-derived CDR1 and CDR2 are GTSNPN and SVGIG (reference sequence). CDR3 in DNA: TGTGCCTGGGCAGGATCAGGGGAAAAACTGTTTTTT. Protein: CAWAGSGEKLFF.

This clone was counted once. The rearrangement uses TRBV10-3 and TRBJ2-5; D gene uncertain. Germline loops: CDR1 ENHRY, CDR2 SYGVKD. Trimming removed 0 bases from V and 4 bases from J, with 9 bases in between. There are 14 residues in the CDR3. The CDR3: CAISESYPGETQYF. The DNA for the CDR3 is TGTGCCATCAGTGAGTCTTATCCCGGAGAGACCCAGTACTTC.